Below are 29 T cell receptor beta chains sequenced from a single sample in a study of tumor-infiltrating lymphocytes in localized non-small cell lung cancer. The repertoire was sequenced with immunoSEQ multiplex PCR; TCRdb's copy has only in-frame clones and lacks some. Of 13,000 or so clones detected, around 68% appear once; the ten largest clones hold about a tenth. Material: uninvolved lung tissue not adjacent to the tumor. Receptors were obtained from a human donor with non-small cell lung cancer.

The V gene is TRBV18, the J gene TRBJ2-2; 9 bases are shared with TRBD2. CDR3 length equals 16 residues. CDR1 and CDR2 from the germline V gene are KGHSH and LQKENI. The J segment lost 1 base and the V segment lost 3 bases, leaving 3 bases of the junction unmatched. CDR3 in DNA: TGTGCCAGCTCACCTCTAGCGGGGCGGAACACCGGGGAGCTGTTTTTT. Translated, it gives CASSPLAGRNTGELFF.

V is TRBV6-1 and J is TRBJ2-4, with 10 positions matching TRBD2. V lost 3 bases to trimming and J lost 2 bases; unmatched junction nucleotides: 13. The CDR3 runs 19 residues. The V gene's germline CDR1 is MNHNS and CDR2 SASEGT. The CDR3: CASSEMLAGGSETKNIQYF. The CDR3 DNA reads TGTGCCAGCAGTGAGATGTTAGCGGGAGGAAGTGAAACCAAAAACATTCAGTACTTC.

This clone was detected only a few times. The chain is built from TRBV28 and TRBJ1-6; D call uncertain. The germline V and J ends were trimmed by 5 bases and 9 bases, with 20 bases remaining between them. This CDR3 is built from 16 residues. Germline V gene data show CDR1 as MDHEN and CDR2 as SYDVKM. Here the CDR3 reads CASSTPAFVRSSPLHF. CDR3 DNA sequence: TGTGCCAGCAGTACTCCCGCGTTTGTTCGGTCTTCACCCCTCCACTTT.

The chain links TRBV10-3 to TRBJ1-2; D unresolved. The V gene's germline CDR1 is ENHRY and CDR2 SYGVKD. CDR3 length: 16 residues. Trimming left V 0 bases short and J 4 bases short, with 15 bases between. CDR3 DNA sequence: TGTGCCATCAGTGAGTCGATCGGAGAGCCCCTCTATGGCTACACCTTC. Its translation is CAISESIGEPLYGYTF.

This clone was observed a few times. The chain has TRBV5-4 and TRBJ2-3; possibly TRBD2 for D (5 bases). Germline V gene data show CDR1 as SGHNT and CDR2 as YYREEE (reference sequence). CDR3 length: 15 amino acids. V was shortened by 2 bases and J by 2 bases, with 12 bases between the two germline ends. CDR3 nucleotides: TGTGCCAGCAGCTTAAAAGCGGCCATCACAGATACGCAGTATTTT. Encoded protein: CASSLKAAITDTQYF.

CDR3 in DNA: TGTGCCAGCAGCCTTCGGGGGGAAGGAAACACCATATATTTT. Translation gives CASSLRGEGNTIYF. V is TRBV6-6 and J is TRBJ1-3; the D gene is possibly TRBD1 (5 bases). CDR1 MNHNY and CDR2 SVGAGI come from the germline V gene (reference sequence). V was trimmed by 6 bases and J by 4 bases, leaving 13 bases between them. The CDR3 runs to 14 residues.

The sample holds a few counts of this clone. The V gene is TRBV12-5, the J gene TRBJ2-1; D is possibly TRBD2 (5 bases). Trimming cost V 0 bases and J 3 bases, with 9 bases left between them. There are 15 residues in the CDR3. Germline V gene data show CDR1 as LGHNT and CDR2 as FRNRAP. The CDR3 here is CASGLVGAVYNEQFF. DNA for the CDR3: TGTGCTAGTGGTTTGGTAGGAGCGGTCTACAATGAGCAGTTCTTC.

V is TRBV7-9 and J is TRBJ1-6; D is perhaps TRBD1 (6 bases). The CDR3 length is 14 residues. Trimming took 5 bases from V and 10 from J, leaving 15 bases between them. Germline lookup yields CDR1 SEHNR and CDR2 FQNEAQ (reference sequence). CDR3 in DNA: TGTGCCAGCAGCACAGGGCTCCCCGGGTCACCCCTCCACTTT. Residues: CASSTGLPGSPLHF.

The V gene is TRBV11-2, the J gene TRBJ1-4; 8 bases are a match to TRBD1. This CDR3 region has 16 residues. Per the germline V gene, CDR1 is SGHAT and CDR2 is FQNNGV. Germline trimming cut 5 bases from V and 6 bases from J; bases unmatched to any gene: 11. CDR3 protein: CASSHMTGQGDEKLFF. CDR3 nucleotides: TGTGCCAGCAGCCACATGACCGGACAGGGCGATGAAAAACTGTTTTTT.

CDR3 DNA: TGTGCCAGCAGTGCGTTACTTAGCGGGGGGGAGCAGTACGTC. Residues: CASSALLSGGEQYV. The chain couples TRBV2 to TRBJ2-7; 10 nucleotides align to TRBD2. Germline V CDR1 and CDR2: SNHLY, FYNNEI. The CDR3 covers 14 residues. The junction had 7 bases not matched to a gene; V was cut back by 4 bases and J by 7 bases.

The J gene is TRBJ2-7, the V gene TRBV10-3; TRBD2 aligns across 7 bases. Germline V gene data show CDR1 as ENHRY and CDR2 as SYGVKD. CDR3 length: 16 amino acids. The trim removed 2 bases at V and 3 bases at J, leaving 10 bases unmatched. In DNA form, the CDR3 reads TGTGCCATCAGTGAGCCAGCGGGACTCAGCTTCTACGAGCAGTACTTC. Its translation: CAISEPAGLSFYEQYF.

V gene TRBV6-1 combines with J gene TRBJ1-2, with a weak D call TRBD1 (5 bases). The V end was cut by 8 bases, the J end by 5 bases, with 12 bases between. This CDR3 comprises 12 residues. Germline CDR1 is MNHNS and CDR2 is SASEGT. The CDR3 sequence: CASLLGTYGYTF. The CDR3 bases are TGTGCCAGCCTGCTTGGGACTTATGGCTACACCTTC.

This sequence joins TRBV9 and TRBJ1-2, with 9 bases fitting TRBD1. J lost 8 bases, V lost 4 bases, and 12 bases had no gene match. CDR3 length equals 15 residues. The germline V gene encodes CDR1 SGDLS and CDR2 YYNGEE. The CDR3: CASSPSTGGIYGYTF. The CDR3 DNA sequence: TGTGCCAGCAGCCCATCCACAGGGGGCATTTACGGCTACACCTTC. Looking up the rest from reference TRBV9 and TRBJ1-2 gives the full variable domain: DSGVTQTPKHLITATGQRVTLRCSPRSGDLSVYWYQQSLDQGLQFLIQYYNGEERAKGNILERFSAQQFPDLHSELNLSSLELGDSALYFCASSPSTGGIYGYTFGSGTRLTVV.

The chain recombines TRBV4-2 with TRBJ1-5; the match to TRBD1 covers 7 bases. The V and J ends lost 4 bases and 5 bases, in that order; junction bases with no gene match: 17. From germline, CDR1 is LGHNA and CDR2 YNFKEQ. The CDR3 extends over 18 amino acids. The CDR3 nucleotides read TGTGCCAGCAGCCGATCAATCACCGGGACAGCGGAGGATCAGCCCCAGCATTTT. Translated, it gives CASSRSITGTAEDQPQHF.

V and J are TRBV5-1 and TRBJ2-7, with TRBD2 matching 10 bases. CDR1 is SGHRS, CDR2 YFSETQ, per germline. The CDR3 covers 19 residues. The J segment lost 2 bases and the V segment lost 4 bases, leaving 18 bases of the junction unmatched. DNA for the CDR3: TGCGCCAGCAGCCAGACGGGGGCTAGCGGGAGAATGGGCACCTACGAGCAGTACTTC. Its translation is CASSQTGASGRMGTYEQYF.

J is TRBJ1-2 and V is TRBV4-3; D remains ambiguous. With 1 base removed from V and 2 bases from J, the gap between germline ends came to 2 bases. This CDR3 comprises 12 residues. Germline CDR1 reads LGHNA; CDR2 reads YSLEER. CDR3 region: CASSQGNYGYTF. CDR3 coding DNA: TGCGCCAGCAGCCAAGGAAACTATGGCTACACCTTC.

The chain employs TRBV29-1 and TRBJ2-5; D is ambiguous. V dropped 4 bases and J dropped 2 bases, with 11 bases sitting between them. The V gene's germline CDR1 is SQVTM and CDR2 ANQGSEA. The CDR3 extends over 13 amino acids. CDR3 amino acids: CSVVPDEQETQYF. CDR3 nucleotide sequence: TGCAGCGTTGTACCGGACGAGCAAGAGACCCAGTACTTC.

The chain has TRBV5-1 and TRBJ2-5; 7 bases line up with TRBD1. CDR3 size: 13 residues. Germline V CDR1 and CDR2: SGHRS, YFSETQ. J lost 2 bases, V lost 5 bases, and 3 bases had no gene match. The DNA of the CDR3 is TGCGCCAGCAGGGGACAGCCTCAAGAGACCCAGTACTTC. It specifies CASRGQPQETQYF.

V gene TRBV2 combines with J gene TRBJ2-7; 10 bases map to TRBD2. Germline lookup yields CDR1 SNHLY and CDR2 FYNNEI. With V trimmed by 8 bases and J by 7 bases, 11 bases remained unmatched. This CDR3 contains 14 residues. The CDR3 spells CASFIYGTSEEQYF. The CDR3 DNA follows: TGTGCCAGCTTTATTTATGGGACTAGCGAGGAGCAGTACTTC.

The V gene is TRBV4-3, the J gene TRBJ1-1; D not certain. V lost 4 bases to trimming and J lost 7 bases, with 10 bases between them. Germline assignment: CDR1 LGHNA and CDR2 YSLEER. The CDR3 consists of 12 residues. The CDR3 DNA reads as TGCGCCAGCAGCCGAAAGACCCGTGAAGCTTTCTTT. Protein product: CASSRKTREAFF.

V usage is TRBV6-6 and J usage is TRBJ1-2, with a tentative D call TRBD1 (5 bases). V was shortened by 6 bases and J by 4 bases, with 12 bases between the two germline ends. Germline lookup yields CDR1 MNHNY and CDR2 SVGAGI (reference sequence). The CDR3 loop spans 13 amino acids. The CDR3 nucleotides are TGTGCCAGCAGGGAACAGGCGATCTATGGCTACACCTTC. Encoded protein: CASREQAIYGYTF.

CDR3: CASSLSGQGSPLHF. The CDR3 DNA follows: TGTGCCAGCAGTTTATCGGGACAGGGTTCACCCCTCCACTTT. The chain employs TRBV27 and TRBJ1-6; 9 nucleotides agree with TRBD1. The J segment lost 9 bases and the V segment lost 0 bases, leaving 0 bases of the junction unmatched. Germline V gives CDR1 MNHEY, CDR2 SMNVEV (reference sequence). This CDR3 is built from 14 residues.

The J gene is TRBJ1-4, the V gene TRBV7-2, with 7 bases lining up with TRBD1. The ends lost 5 bases at V and 6 bases at J; junction bases unmatched: 9. The CDR3 extends over 15 amino acids. Germline assignment: CDR1 SGHTA and CDR2 FQGNSA. CDR3 sequence reads: CASSMRQGEYEKLFF. In DNA form, the CDR3 reads TGTGCCAGCAGCATGAGACAGGGCGAATATGAAAAACTGTTTTTT.

This rearrangement joins TRBV4-3 to TRBJ1-2, with no clear D. Germline CDR1 and CDR2: LGHNA and YSLEER. There are 14 residues in the CDR3. V gave up 0 bases and J gave up 2 bases, with 7 bases separating them. The CDR3 spells CASSQEVGNYGYTF. CDR3 nucleotide sequence: TGCGCCAGCAGCCAAGAAGTGGGAAACTATGGCTACACCTTC.

The chain carries TRBV21-1 and TRBJ1-1; the table gives TRBD1 as D, unverified against the DNA. TRBV21-1 is a known pseudogene. The length of the CDR3 is 20 residues. The CDR3: CASSRTPLRDRGQGNTEAFF. CDR3 DNA: TGTGCCAGCAGCCGCACCCCCCTCCGGGACAGGGGGCAGGGGAACACTGAAGCTTTCTTT.

The chain is built from TRBV19 and TRBJ1-6, with D hard to call. V lost 5 bases and J 7 bases, leaving 21 bases between the germline ends. The germline V gene has CDR1 LNHDA and CDR2 SQIVND (reference sequence). The CDR3 consists of 17 residues. The DNA for the CDR3 is TGTGCCAGTAGTTATTGGGCGCGCTCACAAGGGAATTCACCCCTCCACTTT. Translating it yields CASSYWARSQGNSPLHF.

The V gene is TRBV4-1, the J gene TRBJ2-1; 7 bases map to TRBD1. CDR1 and CDR2 from the germline V gene are MGHRA and YSYEKL. V shed 4 bases, J shed 8 bases, and the junction held 8 bases outside the gene matches. This CDR3 comprises 14 residues. The CDR3 DNA sequence: TGCGCCAGCAGCCTGGGACAGCCCGGATATGAGCAGTTCTTC. It encodes CASSLGQPGYEQFF.

This clone was detected only a few times. The chain combines TRBV11-2 with TRBJ2-7, with D tentatively TRBD1 (5 bases). The germline gives CDR1 SGHAT, CDR2 FQNNGV. V dropped 6 bases and J dropped 6 bases, with 15 bases sitting between them. This CDR3 has 13 amino acids. The CDR3 loop is CASSPAQGGEQYF. The CDR3 DNA is TGTGCCAGCAGTCCAGCCCAGGGCGGCGAGCAGTACTTC.

This chain joins TRBV29-1 and TRBJ2-3; a weak D match, TRBD1 (5 bases). CDR3 length: 19 residues. V shed 6 bases and J shed 0 bases, with 28 bases lying between them. The V gene's germline CDR1 is SQVTM and CDR2 ANQGSEA. CDR3 DNA sequence: TGCAGCGTGCAGGGATGGAACGATATTCTTAGTACTAGCACAGATACGCAGTATTTT. It yields the protein CSVQGWNDILSTSTDTQYF.